Described below is a single T cell receptor (beta chain) sequence and its context. These data belong to a study of shared clonotypes between healthy human individuals. V dropped 9 bases and J dropped 3 bases, with 20 bases sitting between them. This CDR3 is 15 amino acids long. Germline V gives CDR1 SNHLY, CDR2 FYNNEI. The DNA input per sorted-subset replicate PCR was about 0.2 ug, corresponding to tens of thousands of T cell genomes. Produced via immunoSEQ multiplex PCR; TCRdb's table is partial and in-frame only. The repertoire holds roughly 2.2 million clones, 80% to 95% seen once, with about 0.41% in the top ten.

Sequenced input: naive CD4+ T cells from PBMCs. Subset described: CD45RA+ positively selected. The chain combines TRBV2 with TRBJ2-5; unclear D gene. This TCR came from a man aged 18 to 30 in good health. Some clones in this sample may be carry-over from other donors' samples. The DNA for the CDR3 is TGTGCCAGTAGCCTTACGGCGGCGTGGGAAGAGACCCAGTACTTC. It is translated as CASSLTAAWEETQYF.